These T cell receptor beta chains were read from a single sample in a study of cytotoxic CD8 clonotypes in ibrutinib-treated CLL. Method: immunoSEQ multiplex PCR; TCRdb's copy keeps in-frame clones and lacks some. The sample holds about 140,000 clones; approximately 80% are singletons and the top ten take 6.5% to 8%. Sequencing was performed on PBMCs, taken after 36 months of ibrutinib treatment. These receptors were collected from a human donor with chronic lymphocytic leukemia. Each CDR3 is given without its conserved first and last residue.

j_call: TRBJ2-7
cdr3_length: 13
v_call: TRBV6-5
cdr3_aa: ASSYSTGTDYEQY

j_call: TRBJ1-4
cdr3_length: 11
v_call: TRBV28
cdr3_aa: ASSFGGAEKLF

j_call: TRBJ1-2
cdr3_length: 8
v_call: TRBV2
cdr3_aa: ASSVYGYT

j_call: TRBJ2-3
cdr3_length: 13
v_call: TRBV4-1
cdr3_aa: ASSQDKPNTDTQY

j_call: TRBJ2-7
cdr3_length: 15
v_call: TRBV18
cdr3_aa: ASSSIHGQVGKNEQY

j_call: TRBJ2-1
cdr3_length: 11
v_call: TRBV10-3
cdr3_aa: AISESGGPEQF

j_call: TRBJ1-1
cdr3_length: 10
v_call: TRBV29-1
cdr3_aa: SVVKENTEAF

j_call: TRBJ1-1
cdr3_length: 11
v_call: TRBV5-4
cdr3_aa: ASSLVGGREAF

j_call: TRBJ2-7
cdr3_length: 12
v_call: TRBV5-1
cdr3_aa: ASSWDSYSYEQY

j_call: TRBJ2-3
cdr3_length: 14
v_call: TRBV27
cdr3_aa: ARGTSQSSNADTQY

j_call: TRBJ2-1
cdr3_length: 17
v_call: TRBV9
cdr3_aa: ASSVARGLAGVPIREQF

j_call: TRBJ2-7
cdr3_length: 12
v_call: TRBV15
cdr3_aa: ATSPSRGSHEQY

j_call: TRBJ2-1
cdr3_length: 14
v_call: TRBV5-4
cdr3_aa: ASSLGVSLIYNEQF

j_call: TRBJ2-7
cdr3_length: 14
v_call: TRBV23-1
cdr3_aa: ASSLTGPQGSYEQY

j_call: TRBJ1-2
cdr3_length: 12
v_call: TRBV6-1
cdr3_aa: ASKLLQGADGYT

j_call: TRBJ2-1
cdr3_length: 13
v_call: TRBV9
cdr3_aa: ASSVQLGGLNEQF

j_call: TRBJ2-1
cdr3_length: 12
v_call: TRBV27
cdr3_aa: ASTTRLGVAEQF

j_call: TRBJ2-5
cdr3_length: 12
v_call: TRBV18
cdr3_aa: ASSPPDRWETQY

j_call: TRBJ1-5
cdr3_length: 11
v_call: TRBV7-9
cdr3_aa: ASSSDGNQPQH

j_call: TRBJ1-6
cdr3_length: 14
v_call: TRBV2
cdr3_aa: ASSGGLSSYNSPLH

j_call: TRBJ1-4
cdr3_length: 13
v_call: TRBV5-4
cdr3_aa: ASSSRTGGNEKLF

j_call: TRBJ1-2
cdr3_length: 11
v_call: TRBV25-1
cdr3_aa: ASSELWANGYT

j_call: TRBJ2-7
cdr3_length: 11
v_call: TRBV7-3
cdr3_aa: ASSHDNTYEQY

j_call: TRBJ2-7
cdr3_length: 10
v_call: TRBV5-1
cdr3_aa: ASSLMGYEQY

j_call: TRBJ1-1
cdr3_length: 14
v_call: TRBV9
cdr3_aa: ASSVEAEVMNTEAF

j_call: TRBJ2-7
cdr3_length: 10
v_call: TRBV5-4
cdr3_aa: ASSFQGLEQY

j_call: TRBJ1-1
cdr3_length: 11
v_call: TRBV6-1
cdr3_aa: ATHSMAGSEAF

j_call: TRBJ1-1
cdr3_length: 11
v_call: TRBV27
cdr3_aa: ASSLYANTEAF

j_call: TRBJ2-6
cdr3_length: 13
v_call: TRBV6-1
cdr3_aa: ASSDKHSGANVLT

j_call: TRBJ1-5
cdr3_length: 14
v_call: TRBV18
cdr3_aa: ASSPTTGEGNQPQH

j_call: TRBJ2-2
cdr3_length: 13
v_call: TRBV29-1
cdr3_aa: SVGGGQGGTGELF

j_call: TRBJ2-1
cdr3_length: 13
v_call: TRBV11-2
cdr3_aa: ASSSLGQGASEQF

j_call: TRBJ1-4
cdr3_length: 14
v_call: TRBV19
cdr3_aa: ASSLGQGGINEKLF

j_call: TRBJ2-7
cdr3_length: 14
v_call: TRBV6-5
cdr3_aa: ASSFFSSGRTYEQY

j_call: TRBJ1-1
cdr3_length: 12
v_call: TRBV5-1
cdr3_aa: ASSLWAPDTEAF

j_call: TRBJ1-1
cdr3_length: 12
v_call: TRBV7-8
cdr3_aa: ASSFATGIEEAF

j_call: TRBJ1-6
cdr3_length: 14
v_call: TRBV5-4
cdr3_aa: ASSIFPGQVNSPLH

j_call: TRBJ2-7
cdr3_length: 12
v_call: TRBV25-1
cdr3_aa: ASQLAGGGDEQY

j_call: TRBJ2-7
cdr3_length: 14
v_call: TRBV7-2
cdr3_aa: ASSSSGGRAGNEQY

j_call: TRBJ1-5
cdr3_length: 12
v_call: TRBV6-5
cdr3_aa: ASSLTQSNQPQH

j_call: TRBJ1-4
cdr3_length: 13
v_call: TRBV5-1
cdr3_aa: ASSRQYGRGEKLF

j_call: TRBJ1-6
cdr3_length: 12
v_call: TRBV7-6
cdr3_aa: ASSLSGGESPLH

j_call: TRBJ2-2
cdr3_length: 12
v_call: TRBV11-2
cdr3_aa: ASSPDPGTGELF

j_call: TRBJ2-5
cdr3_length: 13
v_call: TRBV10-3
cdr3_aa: AISESIGGSETQY

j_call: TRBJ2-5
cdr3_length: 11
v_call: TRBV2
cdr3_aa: ASRQQGGETQY

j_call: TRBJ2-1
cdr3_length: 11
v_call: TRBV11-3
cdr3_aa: ASSLDPDSRQF